The sequence of this TCR beta chain was determined in a study of post-analysis software for immune sequencing data. The CDR3 runs 12 residues. The V gene lost 1 base and the J gene lost 10 bases, with 12 bases spanning the gap. Germline CDR1 and CDR2: DFQATT and SNEGSKA (reference sequence). General study findings and limits: Roughly five TRBV segments were more frequent in patients than controls; TRBV5-6, TRBV5-1 and TRBV20-1 belonged to this group.

In this sample, this clonotype turned up a few times. Its antigen is undetermined. The TCR beta cDNA libraries carried unique molecular identifiers. Using its own MiXCR run on the PCR reads, TCRdb lists one record per CDR3 protein. The repertoire includes a few hundred thousand distinct CDR3 sequences, 30% to 45% of them detected once, and around 15% sits in the top ten. V gene TRBV20-1 combines with J gene TRBJ2-3; D is ambiguous. The source is a girl under 18 with multiple sclerosis. Sequencing used blood. In DNA form, the CDR3 reads TGCAGTGCTAGAGCCCCGGTGTGGGCGCAGTATTTT. Translating it yields CSARAPVWAQYF.